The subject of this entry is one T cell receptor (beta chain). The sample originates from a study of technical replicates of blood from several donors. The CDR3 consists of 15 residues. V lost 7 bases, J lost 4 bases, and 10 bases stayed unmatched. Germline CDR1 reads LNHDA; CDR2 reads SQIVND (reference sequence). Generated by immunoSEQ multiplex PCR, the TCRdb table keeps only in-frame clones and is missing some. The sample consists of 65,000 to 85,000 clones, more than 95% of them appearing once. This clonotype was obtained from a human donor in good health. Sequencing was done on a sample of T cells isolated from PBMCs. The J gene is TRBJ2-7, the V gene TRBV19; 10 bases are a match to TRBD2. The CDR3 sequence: CASTLGSAGGYEQYF. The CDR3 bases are TGTGCCAGTACTCTGGGGTCAGCGGGAGGGTACGAGCAGTACTTC. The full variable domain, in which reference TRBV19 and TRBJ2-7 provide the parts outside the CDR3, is DGGITQSPKYLFRKEGQNVTLSCEQNLNHDAMYWYRQDPGQGLRLIYYSQIVNDFQKGDIAEGYSVSREKKESFPLTVTSAQKNPTAFYLCASTLGSAGGYEQYFGPGTRLTVT.